Described below is a single TCR beta chain sequence and its context. Unique molecular identifiers were built into the TCRbeta library. From the PCR reads, TCRdb called clonotypes with MiXCR, one entry per CDR3 protein. The sample shows some 200,000 distinct CDR3 sequences, about a tenth of them seen only once. This entry comes from a study of T-cell reconstitution after alpha-beta-depleted transplantation in children. The germline V and J ends were trimmed by 2 bases and 5 bases, with 13 bases remaining between them. The CDR3 loop spans 15 amino acids. The TCR comes from a human donor who donated a stem cell graft to a child with acute lymphoblastic leukemia. Sequencing used PBMCs from the stem cell graft donor, obtained from the stem cell graft. V is TRBV12-3 or TRBV12-4 and J is TRBJ2-1; tentatively, D is TRBD1 (5 bases). The CDR3 protein is CASSLMQGTNNEQFF. The CDR3 DNA reads TGTGCCAGCAGTTTAATGCAGGGTACCAACAATGAGCAGTTCTTC.